This TCR beta chain came from a study of blood T cell repertoires in COVID-19. Looking at the study overall: Material from acute and convalescent COVID-19 was sourced from the United States, Italy and Spain.

V was cut by 5 bases and J by 1 base, with 11 bases left in between. This CDR3 contains 14 residues. Germline CDR1 reads LNHDA; CDR2 reads SQIVND (reference sequence). As processed by the authors: Cell counts per sample came from amplifying reference gene primers. The method was immunoSEQ multiplex PCR; TCRdb's version includes in-frame clones alone and lacks a portion of them. V, J and clone size are those of that table, while D and trimming were read from the DNA. The sample lists about 300,000 clones, 85% to 90% occurring once. Patients in Seattle were enrolled during active infection, then followed longitudinally.

This sequence joins TRBV19 and TRBJ1-2, with D perhaps TRBD1 (5 bases). The TCR was taken from a woman between 50 and 59 years old with COVID-19, enrolled during active disease. The sequencing input was peripheral blood. The CDR3 DNA is TGTGCCAGTAGTTACCAGGGAATTAACTATGGCTACACCTTC. Its protein product is CASSYQGINYGYTF.